This T cell receptor (beta chain) was obtained from a study of blood T cell repertoires in COVID-19 (TCRdb year 2020). Regarding the research as a whole: Collaborator samples came from the United States, Italy and Spain and covered acute and convalescent phases of COVID-19. Samples came from the ongoing ImmuneRACE study (first 160 participants) plus 1,254 subjects from 6 global collaborators. The prospective study material was composed of cDNA or gDNA derived from T cells, B-cell-depleted T cells, or PBMCs. The sample metadata nearly always contained a de-identified subject ID, COVID-19 status, age in years and sex. Subjects who had been exposed to COVID-19, were actively infected with it, or had recovered from it provided the deeply sampled blood TCRbeta repertoires that made up the dataset. The repertoires were made available in a free public database intended to serve as a resource for research on the immune response to SARS-CoV-2. Where available, HLA class I and class II types were taken from metadata supplied by the sample provider and were not determined by assay-based typing. What the study reported, not specific to this receptor: The amount of clinical and demographic metadata varied by source and participant and was provided uncurated.

TCRbeta CDR3 regions were amplified from genomic DNA by means of the immunoSEQ Assay, a bias-controlled multiplex PCR. The authors' analysis ran thus. The number of nucleated cells in each sample was estimated from the amplification of reference gene primers within the assay. Sequence reads were collapsed and filtered to measure the absolute abundance of every unique TCRbeta CDR3 rearrangement. For each sample, productive Simpson clonality was calculated by taking the square root of Simpson's diversity index across productive rearrangements. What TCRdb holds here is the immuneACCESS table cut down to in-frame rearrangements. Part of the clones is not present; checked against another copy, under half of the missing clones reflect an unresolved V gene, and the others are unexplained. The DNA was the basis for D and trimming; V, J and clone size are from that table. Present in this sample are roughly 150,000 clones, about 84% of which were seen just once. The ten top clones hold around 5.9% of the sample.

After removal of 4 bases from V and 5 bases from J, the junction retains 8 bases not matched to a gene. The CDR3 contains 15 residues, cysteine and phenylalanine counted. The CDR3 DNA has 45 bases and is translated from base 1. The germline V gene encodes CDR1 ENHRY and CDR2 SYGVKD. About this clone itself: What antigen it recognizes has not been identified. Nothing much larger sits one base from this clone, and base qualities are not available.

Enrolling through a virtual design, the prospective study's participants ranged in age from roughly 18 to 89 years and lived across roughly 24 United States geographic areas. In the prospective study, cohorts were assigned on the basis of participant-reported clinical history obtained from a screening survey and a study questionnaire. Recovered participants in ImmuneRACE Cohort 3 were defined as having two consecutive negative NP/OP PCR tests, clearance from a healthcare professional, or resolution of symptoms. In the prospective study, whole blood, serum and a nasopharyngeal or oropharyngeal swab were collected from each participant by mobile phlebotomists. Over a roughly 2-month period, participants in the prospective study had the option of providing additional blood draws and questionnaires. Before DNA extraction, blood samples from the prospective study were shipped at room temperature or frozen.

This receptor was obtained from a man in his forties or fifties who had recovered from COVID-19. Sequencing used PBMCs or T cells enriched from blood (not recorded which). Recombination linked TRBV10-3 to TRBJ2-3; TRBD1 lines up with 8 middle nucleotides. CDR3 reads: CAISGLGQVGDTQYF. The bases are TGTGCCATCAGTGGATTGGGACAGGTAGGAGATACGCAGTATTTT.